A single sample is the source of the 4 T cell receptor beta chains below, sequenced in a study of identical twins. Via MiXCR, TCRdb re-called the 5' RACE reads, giving one row per CDR3 protein. The sample includes some 500,000 distinct CDR3 sequences, 11% to 15% of them seen just once. The same sample was also used in a study of yellow fever vaccine responses in identical twins.

The sample consisted of CD4+ T cells sorted from blood. All receptors derive from a woman aged 18-29 years in good health.

The V and J genes are TRBV7-3 and TRBJ2-7; TRBD1 is a possible D gene (6 bases). The CDR3 covers 14 residues. Germline lookup yields CDR1 SGHTA and CDR2 FQGTGA. V was cut by 1 base and J by 2 bases, with 9 bases left in between. The CDR3 loop reads CASSLRQAPYEQYF. CDR3 bases: TGTGCCAGCAGCTTAAGACAGGCCCCCTACGAGCAGTACTTC. The full variable domain, with the rest looked up from reference TRBV7-3 and TRBJ2-7, is GAGVSQTPSNKVTEKGKYVELRCDPISGHTALYWYRQSLGQGPEFLIYFQGTGAADDSGLPNDRFFAVRPEGSVSTLKIQRTERGDSAVYLCASSLRQAPYEQYFGPGTRLTVT.

The chain links TRBV4-3 to TRBJ2-2; D uncertain. Germline-derived CDR1 and CDR2 are LGHNA and YSLEER. Trimming took off 5 bases at V and 5 bases at J, with 18 bases between the two ends. The CDR3 contains 16 residues. The CDR3 bases are TGCGCCAGCAGCAAGGATCCTCAGTACCCGACCGGGGAGCTGTTTTTT. It is translated as CASSKDPQYPTGELFF.

The chain joins TRBV28 to TRBJ2-7; D ambiguous. The CDR3 consists of 16 residues. Trimming pared 6 bases from V and 3 bases from J, leaving 21 bases between. CDR1 and CDR2 from the germline V gene are MDHEN and SYDVKM. Here the CDR3 DNA reads TGTGCCAGCAGAGCTCAACAGCTCCGCGGTTACTACGAGCAGTACTTC. Translation: CASRAQQLRGYYEQYF. Using reference TRBV28 and TRBJ2-7 for the parts outside the CDR3, the full variable domain is DVKVTQSSRYLVKRTGEKVFLECVQDMDHENMFWYRQDPGLGLRLIYFSYDVKMKEKGDIPEGYSVSREKKERFSLILESASTNQTSMYLCASRAQQLRGYYEQYFGPGTRLTVT.

The chain combines TRBV7-2 with TRBJ2-3; possible D gene TRBD2, 5 bases. Germline V CDR1 and CDR2: SGHTA, FQGNSA. Trimming shortened V by 7 bases and J by 2 bases, and 13 bases separated the two germline ends. CDR3 size: 14 residues. CDR3 loop: CASTPLEVTDTQYF. The CDR3 nucleotides are TGTGCCAGCACCCCCCTGGAGGTCACAGATACGCAGTATTTT. Using reference TRBV7-2 and TRBJ2-3 for the parts outside the CDR3, the full variable domain is GAGVSQSPSNKVTEKGKDVELRCDPISGHTALYWYRQSLGQGLEFLIYFQGNSAPDKSGLPSDRFSAERTGGSVSTLTIQRTQQEDSAVYLCASTPLEVTDTQYFGPGTRLTVL.